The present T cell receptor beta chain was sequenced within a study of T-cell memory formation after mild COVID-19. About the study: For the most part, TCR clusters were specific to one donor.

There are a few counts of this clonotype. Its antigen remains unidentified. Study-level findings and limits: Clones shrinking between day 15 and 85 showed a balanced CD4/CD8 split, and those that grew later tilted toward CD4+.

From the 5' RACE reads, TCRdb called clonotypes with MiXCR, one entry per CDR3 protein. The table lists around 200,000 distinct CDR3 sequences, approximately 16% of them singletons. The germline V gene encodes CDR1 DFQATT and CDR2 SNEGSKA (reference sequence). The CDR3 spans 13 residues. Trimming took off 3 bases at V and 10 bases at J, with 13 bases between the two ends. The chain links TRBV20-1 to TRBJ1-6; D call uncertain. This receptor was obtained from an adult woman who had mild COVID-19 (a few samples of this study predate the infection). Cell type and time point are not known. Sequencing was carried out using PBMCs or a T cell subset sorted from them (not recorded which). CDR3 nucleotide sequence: TGCAGTGCTAGTATGACGGTTCGATCACCCCTCCACTTT. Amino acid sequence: CSASMTVRSPLHF.